Reported below is one TCR beta chain. This clonotype was seen repeatedly, ten times or more. The antigen it binds to is not known. Base quality data are lacking; no much larger clone is found one base away. The data were obtained in a study of T-cell reconstitution after alpha-beta-depleted transplantation in children (dated by TCRdb to 2016 to 2017). With regard to the full study: The study quantitatively tracked T-cell immune reconstitution after TCRalphabeta/CD19-depleted allogeneic hematopoietic cell transplantation in children using TCR repertoire profiling.

The paper's findings and limits, for the study overall: Hyperexpanded clone frequencies declined over subsequent months; after one year, T-cell counts and TCRbeta diversity were mostly attributed to newly produced T cells. The apparently early recovery of alphabetaT-cell counts about two months after transplant reportedly depended on only several hundred rapidly expanded clones that came from non-depleted graft cells. In some patients, the high TCRbeta diversity seen at day 60 was put down to recipient T cells and intrathymic progenitors that had survived conditioning.

The meaning of the sample's treatment or condition label: allogeneic hematopoietic cell transplantation with graft depleted of TCRalphabeta T cells and CD19 B cells. TCRalphabeta/CD19-depleted allogeneic hematopoietic cell grafts were given to the transplant recipients, all of whom were children. The library was prepared using PCR. The sample was run on an Illumina HiSeq 2500. TCR libraries were prepared with molecular barcoding, using unique molecular identifiers to normalize TCRbeta repertoire quantification. Through fastp at Q25 and MiXCR, TCRdb rebuilt clones from the public reads, retaining in-frame beta chains. Identical CDR3 protein sequences are pooled into one entry, listed with their most common genes and DNA. The sample table holds around 670,000 distinct CDR3 sequences, of which 10% to 15% were seen once. The top ten hold about 0.77% of the sample. The germline V gene yields ENHRY for CDR1 and SYGVKD for CDR2. V is cut back by 2 bases and J by 1 base, with 9 bases in the junction unmatched. The CDR3, from cysteine to phenylalanine, totals 17 residues. The retained sequence is limited to the CDR3, 51 bases, with the frame set at the first base.

The V gene is TRBV10-3 and the J gene is TRBJ2-7; 9 of the junction bases match TRBD2. This specimen was PBMCs, taken before TCRalphabeta/CD19-depleted stem cell transplant. The receptor comes from a girl aged 2 to 9 with congenital amegakaryocytic thrombocytopenia, due to receive a stem cell transplant. The DNA reads as follows: TGTGCCATCAGTGAGCATGATCTAGCGGGATTTTCCTACGAGCAGTACTTC. Its amino acids are CAISEHDLAGFSYEQYF.